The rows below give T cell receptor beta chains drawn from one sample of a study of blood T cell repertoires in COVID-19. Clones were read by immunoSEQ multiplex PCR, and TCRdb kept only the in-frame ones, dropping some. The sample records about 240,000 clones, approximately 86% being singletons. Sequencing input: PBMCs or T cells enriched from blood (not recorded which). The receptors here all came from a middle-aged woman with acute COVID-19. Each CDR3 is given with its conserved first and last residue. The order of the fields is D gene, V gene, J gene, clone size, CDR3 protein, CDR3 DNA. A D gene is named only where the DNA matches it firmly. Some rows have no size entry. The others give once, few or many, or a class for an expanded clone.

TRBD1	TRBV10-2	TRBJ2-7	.	CASRSGDSAVYEQYF	TGCGCCAGCAGGTCCGGGGACAGCGCCGTGTACGAGCAGTACTTC
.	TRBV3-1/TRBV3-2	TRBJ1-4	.	CASSQQGFNEKLFF	TGTGCCAGCAGCCAACAGGGATTTAATGAAAAACTGTTTTTT
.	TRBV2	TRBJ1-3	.	CASSDGSSGNTIYF	TGTGCCAGCAGTGACGGGAGCTCTGGAAACACCATATATTTT
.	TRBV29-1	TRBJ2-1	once	CSVGQSTYNEQFF	TGCAGCGTTGGACAGAGTACCTACAATGAGCAGTTCTTC
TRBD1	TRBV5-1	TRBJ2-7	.	CASSLGQGVYEQYF	TGCGCCAGCAGCTTAGGACAGGGGGTGTACGAGCAGTACTTC
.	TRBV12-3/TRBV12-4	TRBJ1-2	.	CASNRAGVKGYTF	TGTGCCAGCAATAGGGCCGGGGTTAAGGGCTACACCTTC
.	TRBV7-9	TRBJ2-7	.	CASSPGREQYF	TGTGCCAGCAGCCCAGGCAGGGAGCAGTACTTC
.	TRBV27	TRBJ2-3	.	CASSLRGGGSTDTQYF	TGTGCCAGCAGTTTAAGGGGGGGAGGGAGCACAGATACGCAGTATTTT
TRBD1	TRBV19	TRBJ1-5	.	CASTPGQGTNQPQHF	TGTGCCAGTACCCCCGGACAGGGCACTAATCAGCCCCAGCATTTT
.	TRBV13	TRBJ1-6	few	CASSLGPQDYNSPLHF	TGTGCCAGCAGCTTAGGCCCACAGGACTATAATTCACCCCTCCACTTT